One and the same sample provided the 3 T cell receptor beta chains below, sequenced in a study of shared clonotypes between healthy human individuals. The data were produced by immunoSEQ multiplex PCR, yet TCRdb's version contains in-frame clones alone and is incomplete. Among about 480,000 clones listed, about three quarters were seen once. The material sequenced was PBMCs. The receptors here all came from a middle-aged woman in good health. Some clones in this sample may be carry-over from other donors' samples.

The chain has TRBV2 and TRBJ2-1; no reliable D call. This CDR3 has 13 residues. Trimming stripped 1 base from V and 5 bases from J, with 6 bases between. CDR1 is SNHLY and CDR2 is FYNNEI in the germline V gene. The CDR3 spells CASSEEFHNEQFF. The CDR3 DNA is TGTGCCAGCAGTGAAGAGTTCCACAATGAGCAGTTCTTC.

The chain is built from TRBV7-2 and TRBJ1-1; D call uncertain. CDR1 and CDR2 (germline): SGHTA, FQGNSA. The CDR3 totals 15 residues. V was cut by 2 bases and J by 0 bases, with 10 bases left in between. The CDR3 region has the DNA TGTGCCAGCAGCTTAAATAGCGCCATGAACACTGAAGCTTTCTTT. The encoded protein is CASSLNSAMNTEAFF.

The chain has TRBV18 and TRBJ1-1; TRBD1 is a possible D gene (5 bases). This CDR3 region has 13 residues. Germline values: CDR1 KGHSH, CDR2 LQKENI. Trimming shortened V by 3 bases and J by 4 bases, and 9 bases separated the two germline ends. The DNA of the CDR3 is TGTGCCAGCTCACCCAGGGAGAGCACTGAAGCTTTCTTT. Its translation: CASSPRESTEAFF.